The next 16 T cell receptor beta chains were all read from a single sample in a study of T cell clones after liver transplantation (dated by TCRdb to the late 2010s). The method was the immunoSEQ multiplex PCR assay. TCRdb holds this immuneACCESS table with in-frame rearrangements only. Some clones are missing; in checked studies, unresolved V genes explain under half, and the rest has no known cause. The sample table contains around 70,000 clones; only one count was recorded for 85% to 95% of them. Jointly, the top ten make up approximately 0.96% of the sample. The specimen was CD4+ T cells from blood, collected roughly 26 months after liver transplant. Receptors originate from a human patient who received a liver transplant. Following a transplant, a fraction of the T cells may be traceable to the graft donor.

This clone was observed once. V usage is TRBV7-3 and J usage is TRBJ2-1; 13 positions match TRBD2. Trimming took 4 bases from V and 7 from J; bases not matched to a gene: 10. The V gene's germline CDR1 is SGHTA and CDR2 FQGTGA. This CDR3 is built from 17 residues. The CDR3 loop reads CASSSGLAGVGRNEQFF. DNA for the CDR3: TGTGCCAGCAGCTCTGGACTAGCGGGAGTAGGGAGGAATGAGCAGTTCTTC.

This sequence joins TRBV4-1 and TRBJ2-7; 8 nucleotides align to TRBD1. There are 14 residues in the CDR3. Losses at the gene ends were 3 bases for V and 2 bases for J; bases not matched to a gene: 3. From germline, CDR1 is MGHRA and CDR2 YSYEKL. CDR3 DNA sequence: TGCGCCAGCAGCCAGGGACAGGTACCCTACGAGCAGTACTTC. It encodes CASSQGQVPYEQYF.

This chain uses TRBV27 with TRBJ2-7; weak D call: TRBD1 (5 bases). Germline V CDR1 and CDR2: MNHEY, SMNVEV (reference sequence). The V end was cut by 3 bases, the J end by 5 bases, with 11 bases between. There are 13 residues in the CDR3. CDR3 sequence (DNA): TGTGCCAGCAGTTTGAGGCTGGGGCACGAGCAGTACTTC. It is translated as CASSLRLGHEQYF.

The chain joins TRBV11-1 to TRBJ2-7; 10 bases are shared with TRBD2. Trimming cost V 5 bases and J 3 bases; bases outside gene matches: 4. Germline CDR1 SGHAT, CDR2 FQDESV (reference sequence). CDR3 length equals 14 residues. CDR3 in DNA: TGTGCCAGCAGCAGGACTAGCGGATTCTACGAGCAGTACTTC. Translation gives CASSRTSGFYEQYF. Supplemented by reference TRBV11-1 and TRBJ2-7, the full variable domain reads EAEVAQSPRYKITEKSQAVAFWCDPISGHATLYWYRQILGQGPELLVQFQDESVVDDSQLPKDRFSAERLKGVDSTLKIQPAELGDSAMYLCASSRTSGFYEQYFGPGTRLTVT.

The V call is TRBV7-2, the J call TRBJ2-7; TRBD2 matches at 8 bases. The CDR3 covers 15 residues. The V gene end was trimmed by 3 bases and the J gene end by 6 bases; junction bases not matched to a gene: 10. Per germline, CDR1 SGHTA and CDR2 FQGNSA. CDR3 nucleotide sequence: TGTGCCAGCAGCTTCGGTGCGGGAGGCGCCGTCGAGCAGTACTTC. It encodes CASSFGAGGAVEQYF. Complete variable domain (other parts from reference TRBV7-2 and TRBJ2-7): GAGVSQSPSNKVTEKGKDVELRCDPISGHTALYWYRQSLGQGLEFLIYFQGNSAPDKSGLPSDRFSAERTGGSVSTLTIQRTQQEDSAVYLCASSFGAGGAVEQYFGPGTRLTVT.

J is TRBJ2-5 and V is TRBV5-1; tentative D call: TRBD2 (7 bases). This CDR3 has 15 residues. The germline V gene encodes CDR1 SGHRS and CDR2 YFSETQ. V was cut by 1 base and J by 3 bases, with 13 bases left in between. In DNA form, the CDR3 reads TGCGCCAGCAGCTTGCAACAGGGAGGGGAAGAGACCCAGTACTTC. Its translation is CASSLQQGGEETQYF.

The chain links TRBV5-8 to TRBJ2-7; D not resolved. There are 16 residues in the CDR3. Germline V CDR1 and CDR2: SGHTS, YDEGEE. The germline V and J ends were trimmed by 3 bases and 3 bases, with 19 bases remaining between them. The CDR3 loop reads CASSSNNRPWSYEQYF. Written as DNA, the CDR3 is TGTGCCAGCAGCTCCAACAATCGACCATGGAGCTACGAGCAGTACTTC.

This chain uses TRBV29-1 with TRBJ2-5; possibly TRBD1 for D (6 bases). Germline CDR1 SQVTM, CDR2 ANQGSEA. The V and J ends lost 7 bases and 0 bases respectively, with 9 bases between them. The CDR3 totals 12 residues. The CDR3 sequence: CSGRDNQETQYF. The DNA of the CDR3 is TGCAGCGGCAGGGACAACCAAGAGACCCAGTACTTC.

The V and J genes are TRBV11-2 and TRBJ2-5, with 7 nucleotides matching TRBD1. The J segment lost 2 bases and the V segment lost 5 bases, leaving 8 bases of the junction unmatched. The CDR3 consists of 15 residues. Per germline, CDR1 SGHAT and CDR2 FQNNGV. The CDR3 DNA reads as TGTGCCAGCAGCCCCGGGACAGTAGCTCAAGAGACCCAGTACTTC. Its protein is CASSPGTVAQETQYF.

The chain recombines TRBV6-5 with TRBJ1-3; 8 positions match TRBD1. The CDR3 contains 16 residues. Germline V gene sequence: CDR1 MNHEY, CDR2 SVGAGI. With 0 bases clipped from V and 0 bases from J, the junction kept 1 base outside the gene matches. The CDR3 region has the DNA TGTGCCAGCAGTTACTCGGGGACAGGCTCTGGAAACACCATATATTTT. Protein: CASSYSGTGSGNTIYF.

The genes are TRBV20-1 and TRBJ2-1; D is undetermined. CDR3 size: 10 residues. Per the germline V gene, CDR1 is DFQATT and CDR2 is SNEGSKA (reference sequence). Trimming removed 5 bases at V and 12 bases at J, with 11 bases between. CDR3 residues: CSAGRALQFF. CDR3 bases: TGCAGTGCTGGTAGGGCCTTGCAGTTCTTC.

The chain uses TRBV6-1 and TRBJ2-5; D gene unclear. V was pared by 4 bases and J by 2 bases, with 8 bases between. The CDR3 spans 13 residues. From germline, CDR1 is MNHNS and CDR2 SASEGT. The CDR3 DNA sequence: TGTGCCAGCAGTGGGGGATCTCAAGAGACCCAGTACTTC. Its protein product is CASSGGSQETQYF.

The rearrangement joins TRBV5-6 to TRBJ2-7, with D possibly TRBD2 on 6 matching bases. V was clipped by 4 bases and J by 2 bases, with 13 bases between them. Germline V gives CDR1 SGHDT, CDR2 YYEEEE. CDR3 size: 14 residues. The CDR3 DNA follows: TGTGCCAGCAGCCCCCCCGGGGGACCCTACGAGCAGTACTTC. Protein sequence: CASSPPGGPYEQYF. Together with reference TRBV5-6 and TRBJ2-7, the CDR3 gives the full variable domain: DAGVTQSPTHLIKTRGQQVTLRCSPKSGHDTVSWYQQALGQGPQFIFQYYEEEERQRGNFPDRFSGHQFPNYSSELNVNALLLGDSALYLCASSPPGGPYEQYFGPGTRLTVT.

The chain is built from TRBV5-1 and TRBJ2-1; TRBD2 aligns across 10 bases. Trimming removed 0 bases from V and 15 bases from J; junction bases left unmatched: 6. This CDR3 contains 13 residues. Germline CDR1 SGHRS, CDR2 YFSETQ. The CDR3 DNA reads TGCGCCAGCAGCTTGGAATCTAGCGGGAGTAGGTTCTTC. This gives the protein CASSLESSGSRFF.

This clone was detected only a few times. The CDR3 DNA follows: TGTGCCAGCAGGGGCCGGGACTTGGTTGAAGCTTTCTTT. Translation: CASRGRDLVEAFF. This sequence joins TRBV28 and TRBJ1-1, with D possibly TRBD1 on 5 matching bases. This CDR3 has 13 residues. Germline V lookup: CDR1 MDHEN, CDR2 SYDVKM. V was shortened by 6 bases and J by 7 bases, with 15 bases between the two germline ends.

The chain has TRBV5-5 and TRBJ2-5; D unclear. Germline lookup yields CDR1 SGHKS and CDR2 YYEKEE (reference sequence). This CDR3 spans 12 amino acids. Trimming removed 3 bases from V and 4 bases from J, with 7 bases in between. CDR3 sequence (DNA): TGTGCCAGCAGCTCCACTGGAGAGACCCAGTACTTC. It yields the protein CASSSTGETQYF. Looking up the rest from reference TRBV5-5 and TRBJ2-5 gives the full variable domain: DAGVTQSPTHLIKTRGQQVTLRCSPISGHKSVSWYQQVLGQGPQFIFQYYEKEERGRGNFPDRFSARQFPNYSSELNVNALLLGDSALYLCASSSTGETQYFGPGTRLLVL.